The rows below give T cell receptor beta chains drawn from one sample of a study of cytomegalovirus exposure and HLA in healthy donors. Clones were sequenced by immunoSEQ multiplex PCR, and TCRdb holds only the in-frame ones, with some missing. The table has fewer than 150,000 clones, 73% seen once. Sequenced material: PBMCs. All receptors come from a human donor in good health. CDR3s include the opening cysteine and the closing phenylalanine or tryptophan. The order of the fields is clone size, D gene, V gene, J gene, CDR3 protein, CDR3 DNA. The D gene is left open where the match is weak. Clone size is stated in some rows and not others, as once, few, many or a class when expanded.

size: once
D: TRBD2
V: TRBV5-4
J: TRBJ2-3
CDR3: CASSLRGVTDTQYF
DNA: TGTGCCAGCAGCTTACGGGGGGTGACTGATACGCAGTATTTT

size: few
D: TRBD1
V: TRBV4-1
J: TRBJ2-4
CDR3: CASSQLTGVRNIQYF
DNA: TGCGCCAGCAGCCAGTTGACAGGGGTCCGAAACATTCAGTACTTC

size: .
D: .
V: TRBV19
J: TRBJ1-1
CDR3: CASNPWRGGTEAFF
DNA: TGTGCCAGTAATCCCTGGAGGGGGGGCACTGAAGCTTTCTTT

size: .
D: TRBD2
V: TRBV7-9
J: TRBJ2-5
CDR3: CASSRSGSGETQYF
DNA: TGTGCCAGCAGCCGCAGCGGGAGCGGAGAGACCCAGTACTTC

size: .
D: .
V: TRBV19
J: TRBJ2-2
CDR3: CASSRRGGAIYTGELFF
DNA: TGTGCCAGTAGCAGAAGGGGGGGGGCAATATACACCGGGGAGCTGTTTTTT

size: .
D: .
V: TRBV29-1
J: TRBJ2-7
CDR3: CSVSDYEQYF
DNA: TGCAGCGTATCCGACTACGAGCAGTACTTC

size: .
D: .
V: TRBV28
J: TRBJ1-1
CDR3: CASSQDRSRAEAFF
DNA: TGTGCCAGCAGCCAGGACAGATCAAGGGCTGAAGCTTTCTTT

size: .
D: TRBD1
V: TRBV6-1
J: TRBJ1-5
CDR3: CASRGTGGHQPQHF
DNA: TGTGCCAGCAGAGGGACAGGGGGCCATCAGCCCCAGCATTTT

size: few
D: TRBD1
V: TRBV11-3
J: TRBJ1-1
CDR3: CASTRQGGVLTEAFF
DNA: TGTGCCAGCACACGACAGGGCGGGGTCCTCACTGAAGCTTTCTTT

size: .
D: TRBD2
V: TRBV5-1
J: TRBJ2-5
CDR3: CASSTGTSLRTQYF
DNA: TGCGCCAGCAGTACCGGGACTAGCTTAAGGACCCAGTACTTC

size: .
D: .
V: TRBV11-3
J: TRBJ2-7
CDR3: CASSPRYDSLGSYEQYF
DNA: TGTGCCAGCAGCCCGCGTTATGACAGCTTAGGTTCCTACGAGCAGTACTTC

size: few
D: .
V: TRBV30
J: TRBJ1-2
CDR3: CAASERTNSYGYTF
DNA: TGTGCCGCCTCTGAACGGACAAACTCCTATGGCTACACCTTC

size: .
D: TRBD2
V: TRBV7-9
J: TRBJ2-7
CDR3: CAGSLNYGREASYEQYF
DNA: TGTGCCGGCAGCTTAAATTACGGGAGGGAAGCCTCCTACGAGCAGTACTTC

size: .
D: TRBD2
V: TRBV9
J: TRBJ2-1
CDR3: CASSVSGGATNEQFF
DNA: TGTGCCAGCAGCGTTAGCGGGGGGGCGACCAATGAGCAGTTCTTC

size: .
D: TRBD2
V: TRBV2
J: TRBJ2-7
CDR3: CASNRGGGRSSEQYF
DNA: TGTGCCAGCAACCGGGGCGGGGGTAGGTCGTCCGAGCAGTACTTC

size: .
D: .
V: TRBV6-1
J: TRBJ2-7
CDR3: CASSENHLGQYF
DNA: TGTGCCAGCAGTGAAAACCACCTCGGGCAGTACTTC

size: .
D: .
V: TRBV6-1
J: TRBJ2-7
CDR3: CASSEPGGYEQYF
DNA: TGTGCCAGCAGTGAACCAGGGGGGTACGAGCAGTACTTC

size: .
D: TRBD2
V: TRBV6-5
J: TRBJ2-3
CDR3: CASTRGGLAFDTQYF
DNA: TGTGCCAGCACCCGGGGGGGACTAGCGTTTGATACGCAGTATTTT

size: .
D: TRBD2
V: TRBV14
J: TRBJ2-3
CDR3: CASSLGTSVVDTQYF
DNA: TGTGCCAGCAGCCTAGGGACTAGCGTAGTAGATACGCAGTATTTT

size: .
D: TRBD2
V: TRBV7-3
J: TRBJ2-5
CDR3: CASSLVAGVETQYF
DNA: TGTGCCAGCAGCTTAGTAGCGGGAGTAGAGACCCAGTACTTC

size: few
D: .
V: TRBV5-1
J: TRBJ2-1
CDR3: CASSLVGGSAYNEQFF
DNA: TGCGCCAGCAGCTTGGTCGGCGGTTCAGCCTACAATGAGCAGTTCTTC

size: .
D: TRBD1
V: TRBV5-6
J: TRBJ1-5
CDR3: CASSLWDRENQPQHF
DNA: TGTGCCAGCAGCTTGTGGGACAGGGAGAATCAGCCCCAGCATTTT